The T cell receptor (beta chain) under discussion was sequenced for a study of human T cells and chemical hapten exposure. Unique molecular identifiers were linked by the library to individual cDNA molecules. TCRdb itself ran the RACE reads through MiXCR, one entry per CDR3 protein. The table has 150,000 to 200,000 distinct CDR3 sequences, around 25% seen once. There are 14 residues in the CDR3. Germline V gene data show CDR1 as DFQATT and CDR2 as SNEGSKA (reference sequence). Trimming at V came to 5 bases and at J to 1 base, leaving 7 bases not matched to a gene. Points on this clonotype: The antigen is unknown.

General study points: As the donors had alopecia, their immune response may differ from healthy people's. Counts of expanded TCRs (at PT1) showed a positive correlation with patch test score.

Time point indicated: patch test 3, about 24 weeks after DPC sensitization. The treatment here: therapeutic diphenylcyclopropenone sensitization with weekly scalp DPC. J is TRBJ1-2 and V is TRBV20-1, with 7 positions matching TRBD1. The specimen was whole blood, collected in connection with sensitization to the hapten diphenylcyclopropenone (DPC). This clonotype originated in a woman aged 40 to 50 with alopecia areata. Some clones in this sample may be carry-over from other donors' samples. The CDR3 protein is CSAERGGSNYGYTF. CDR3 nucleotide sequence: TGCAGTGCTGAGAGAGGGGGCAGTAACTATGGCTACACCTTC.